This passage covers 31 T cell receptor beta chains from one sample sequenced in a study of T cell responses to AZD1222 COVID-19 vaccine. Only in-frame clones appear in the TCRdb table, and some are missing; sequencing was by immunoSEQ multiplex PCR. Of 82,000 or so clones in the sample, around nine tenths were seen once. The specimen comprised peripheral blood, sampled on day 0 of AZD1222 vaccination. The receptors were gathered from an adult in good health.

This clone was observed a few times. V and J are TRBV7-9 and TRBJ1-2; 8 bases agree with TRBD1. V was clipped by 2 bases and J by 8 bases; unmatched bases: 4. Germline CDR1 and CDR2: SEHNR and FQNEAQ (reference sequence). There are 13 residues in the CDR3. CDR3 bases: TGTGCCAGCAGCTTACAGGGGGCTCGCGGCTACACCTTC. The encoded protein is CASSLQGARGYTF.

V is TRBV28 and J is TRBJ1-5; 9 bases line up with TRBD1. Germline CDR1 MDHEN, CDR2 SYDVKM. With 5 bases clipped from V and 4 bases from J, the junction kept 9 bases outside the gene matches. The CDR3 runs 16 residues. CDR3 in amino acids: CASSVSGQGRNQPQHF. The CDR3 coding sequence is TGTGCCAGCAGTGTATCAGGACAGGGGCGAAATCAGCCCCAGCATTTT.

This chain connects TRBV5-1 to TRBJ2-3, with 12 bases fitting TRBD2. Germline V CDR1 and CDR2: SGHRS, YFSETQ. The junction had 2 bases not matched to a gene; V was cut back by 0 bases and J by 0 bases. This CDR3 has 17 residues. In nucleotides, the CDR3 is TGCGCCAGCAGCTTGGGGACTAGCGGGGTGAGCACAGATACGCAGTATTTT. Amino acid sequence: CASSLGTSGVSTDTQYF.

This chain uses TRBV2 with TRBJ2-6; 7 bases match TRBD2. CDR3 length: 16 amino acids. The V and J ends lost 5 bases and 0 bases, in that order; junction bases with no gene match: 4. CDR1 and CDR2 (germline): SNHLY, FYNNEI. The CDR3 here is CASSRTSISGANVLTF. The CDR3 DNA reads TGTGCCAGCAGTCGGACTAGTATCTCTGGGGCCAACGTCCTGACTTTC. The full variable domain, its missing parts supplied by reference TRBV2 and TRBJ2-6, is EPEVTQTPSHQVTQMGQEVILRCVPISNHLYFYWYRQILGQKVEFLVSFYNNEISEKSEIFDDQFSVERPDGSNFTLKIRSTKLEDSAMYFCASSRTSISGANVLTFGAGSRLTVL.

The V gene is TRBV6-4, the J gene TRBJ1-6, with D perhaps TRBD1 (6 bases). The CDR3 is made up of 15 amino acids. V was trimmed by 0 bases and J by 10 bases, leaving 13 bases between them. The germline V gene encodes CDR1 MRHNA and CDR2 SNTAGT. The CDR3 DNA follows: TGTGCCAGCAGTGACTCGAGGGGGGCTCGGTCACCCCTCCACTTT. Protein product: CASSDSRGARSPLHF.

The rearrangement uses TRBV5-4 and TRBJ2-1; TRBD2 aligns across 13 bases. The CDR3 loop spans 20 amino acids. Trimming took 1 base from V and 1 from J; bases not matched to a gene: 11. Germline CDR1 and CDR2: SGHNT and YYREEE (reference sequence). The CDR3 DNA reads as TGTGCCAGCAGCTTGAGTCTAGGACTAGCGGGGGTCCGATCCTACAATGAGCAGTTCTTC. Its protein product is CASSLSLGLAGVRSYNEQFF.

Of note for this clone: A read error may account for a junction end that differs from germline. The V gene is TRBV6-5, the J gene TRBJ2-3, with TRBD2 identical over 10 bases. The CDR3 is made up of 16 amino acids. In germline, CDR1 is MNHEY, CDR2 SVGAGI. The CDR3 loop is CASNYSVAGGADTQYF. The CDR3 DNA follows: TGTGCCAGCAATTACTCGGTAGCGGGGGGCGCAGATACGCAGTATTTT.

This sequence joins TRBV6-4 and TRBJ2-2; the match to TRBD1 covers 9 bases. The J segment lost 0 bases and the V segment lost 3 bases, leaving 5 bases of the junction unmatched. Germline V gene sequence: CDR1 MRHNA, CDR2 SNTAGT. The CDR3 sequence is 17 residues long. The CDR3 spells CASSEGGQGPNTGELFF. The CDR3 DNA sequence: TGTGCCAGCAGTGAAGGGGGACAGGGCCCGAACACCGGGGAGCTGTTTTTT.

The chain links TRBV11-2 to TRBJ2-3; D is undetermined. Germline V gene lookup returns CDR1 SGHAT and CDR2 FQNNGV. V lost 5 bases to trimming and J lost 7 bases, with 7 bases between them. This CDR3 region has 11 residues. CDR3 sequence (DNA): TGTGCCAGCAGCCCCGGTAATACGCAGTATTTT. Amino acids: CASSPGNTQYF.

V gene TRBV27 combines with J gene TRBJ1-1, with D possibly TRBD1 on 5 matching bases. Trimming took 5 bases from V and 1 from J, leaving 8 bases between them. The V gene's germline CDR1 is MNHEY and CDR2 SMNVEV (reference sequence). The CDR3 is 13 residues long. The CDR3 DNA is TGTGCCAGCAGTGAAGACAGGAACACTGAAGCTTTCTTT. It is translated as CASSEDRNTEAFF.

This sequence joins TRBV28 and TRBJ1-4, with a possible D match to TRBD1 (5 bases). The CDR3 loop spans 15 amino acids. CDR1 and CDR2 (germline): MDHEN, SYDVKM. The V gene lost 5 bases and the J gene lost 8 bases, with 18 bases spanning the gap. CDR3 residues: CASSTPRGAGEKLFF. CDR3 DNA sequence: TGTGCCAGCAGTACCCCCCGAGGGGCGGGGGAAAAACTGTTTTTT.

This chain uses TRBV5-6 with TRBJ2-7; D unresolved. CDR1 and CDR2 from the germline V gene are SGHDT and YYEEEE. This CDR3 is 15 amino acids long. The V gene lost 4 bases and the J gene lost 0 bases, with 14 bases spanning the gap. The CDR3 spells CASSPAASGSYEQYF. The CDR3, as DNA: TGTGCCAGCAGCCCGGCGGCTTCCGGCTCCTACGAGCAGTACTTC.

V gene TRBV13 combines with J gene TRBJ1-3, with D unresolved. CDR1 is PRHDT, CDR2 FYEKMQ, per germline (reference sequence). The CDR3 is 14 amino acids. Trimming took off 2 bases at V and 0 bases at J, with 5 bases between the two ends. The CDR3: CASSLSISGNTIYF. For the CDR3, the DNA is TGTGCCAGCAGCTTATCCATCTCTGGAAACACCATATATTTT.

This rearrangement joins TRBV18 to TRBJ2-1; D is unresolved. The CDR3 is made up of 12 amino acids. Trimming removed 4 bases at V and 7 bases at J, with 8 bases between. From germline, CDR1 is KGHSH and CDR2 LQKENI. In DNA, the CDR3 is TGTGCCAGCTCACTCTCCACAAATGAGCAGTTCTTC. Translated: CASSLSTNEQFF.

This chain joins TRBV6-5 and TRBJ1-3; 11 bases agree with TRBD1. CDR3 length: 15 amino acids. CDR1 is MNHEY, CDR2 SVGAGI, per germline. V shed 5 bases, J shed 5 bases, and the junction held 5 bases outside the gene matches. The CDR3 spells CASSLGTGGRNTIYF. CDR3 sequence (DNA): TGTGCCAGCAGTCTTGGGACAGGGGGTAGAAACACCATATATTTT.

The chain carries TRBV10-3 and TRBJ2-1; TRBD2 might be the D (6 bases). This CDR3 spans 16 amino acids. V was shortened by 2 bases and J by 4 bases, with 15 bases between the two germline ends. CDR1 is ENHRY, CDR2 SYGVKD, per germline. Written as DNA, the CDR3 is TGTGCCATCAGTGAGCCGGACGGGACTCCTTACAATGAGCAGTTCTTC. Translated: CAISEPDGTPYNEQFF.

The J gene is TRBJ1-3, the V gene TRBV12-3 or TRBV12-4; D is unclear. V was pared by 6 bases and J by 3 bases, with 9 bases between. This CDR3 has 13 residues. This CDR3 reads CASSPSGGNTIYF. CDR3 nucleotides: TGTGCCAGCAGCCCCTCGGGTGGAAACACCATATATTTT.

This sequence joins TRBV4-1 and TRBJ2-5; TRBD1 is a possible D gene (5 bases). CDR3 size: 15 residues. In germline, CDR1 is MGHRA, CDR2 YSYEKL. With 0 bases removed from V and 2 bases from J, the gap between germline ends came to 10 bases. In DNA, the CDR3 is TGCGCCAGCAGCCAAGAAACCACAGGTCAAGAGACCCAGTACTTC. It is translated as CASSQETTGQETQYF.

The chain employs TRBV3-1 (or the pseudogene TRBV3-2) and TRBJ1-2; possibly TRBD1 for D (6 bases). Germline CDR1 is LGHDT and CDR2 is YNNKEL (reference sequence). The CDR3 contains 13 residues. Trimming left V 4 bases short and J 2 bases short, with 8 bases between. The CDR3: CASSLGTNYGYTF. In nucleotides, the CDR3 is TGTGCCAGCAGCCTCGGGACAAACTATGGCTACACCTTC.

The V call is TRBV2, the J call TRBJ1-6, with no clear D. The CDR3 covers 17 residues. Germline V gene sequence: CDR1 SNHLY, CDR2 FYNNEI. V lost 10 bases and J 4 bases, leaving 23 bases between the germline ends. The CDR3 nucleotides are TGTGCCACGACAAGCCTCCCGGGGTCCCCTTATAATTCACCCCTCCACTTT. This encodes CATTSLPGSPYNSPLHF.

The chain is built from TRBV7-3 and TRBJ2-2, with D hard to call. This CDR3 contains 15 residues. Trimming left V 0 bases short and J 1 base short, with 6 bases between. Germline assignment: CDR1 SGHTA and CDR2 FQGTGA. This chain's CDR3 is CASSLTRVNTGELFF. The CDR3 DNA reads TGTGCCAGCAGCTTAACCAGAGTGAACACCGGGGAGCTGTTTTTT.

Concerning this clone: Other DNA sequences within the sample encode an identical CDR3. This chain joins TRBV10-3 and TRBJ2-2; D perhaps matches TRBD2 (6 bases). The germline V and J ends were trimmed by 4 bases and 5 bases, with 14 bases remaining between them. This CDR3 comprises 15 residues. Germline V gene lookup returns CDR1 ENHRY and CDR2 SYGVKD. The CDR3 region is CAISGRDSRTGELFF. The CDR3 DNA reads TGTGCCATCAGTGGTCGGGACTCGAGGACCGGGGAGCTGTTTTTT.

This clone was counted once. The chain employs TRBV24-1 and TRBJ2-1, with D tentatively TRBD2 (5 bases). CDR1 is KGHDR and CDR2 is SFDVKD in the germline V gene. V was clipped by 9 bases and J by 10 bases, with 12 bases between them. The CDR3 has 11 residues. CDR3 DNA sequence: TGTGCCACCCCGCGGGTGAACGAGCAGTTCTTC. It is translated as CATPRVNEQFF.

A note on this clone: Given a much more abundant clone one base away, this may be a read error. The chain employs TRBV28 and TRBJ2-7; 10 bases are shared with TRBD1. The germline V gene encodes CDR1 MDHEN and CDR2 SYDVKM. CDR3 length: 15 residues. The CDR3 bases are TGTGCCAGCAGTTTATATGGGACAGGGGAGCACGAGCAGTGCTTC. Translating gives CASSLYGTGEHEQCF. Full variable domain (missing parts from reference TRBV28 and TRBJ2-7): DVKVTQSSRYLVKRTGEKVFLECVQDMDHENMFWYRQDPGLGLRLIYFSYDVKMKEKGDIPEGYSVSREKKERFSLILESASTNQTSMYLCASSLYGTGEHEQCFGPGTRLTVT.

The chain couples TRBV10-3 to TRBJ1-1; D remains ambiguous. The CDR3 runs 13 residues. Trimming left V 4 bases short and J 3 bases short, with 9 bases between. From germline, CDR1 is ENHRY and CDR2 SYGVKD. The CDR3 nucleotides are TGTGCCATCAGTGTGCGGGAGGACACTGAAGCTTTCTTT. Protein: CAISVREDTEAFF.

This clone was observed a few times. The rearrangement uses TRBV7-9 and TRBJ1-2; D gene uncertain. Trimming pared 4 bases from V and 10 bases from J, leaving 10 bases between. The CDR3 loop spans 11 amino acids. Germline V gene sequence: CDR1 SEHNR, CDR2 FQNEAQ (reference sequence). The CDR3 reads CASSSTMTYTF. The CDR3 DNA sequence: TGTGCCAGCAGCTCCACAATGACCTACACCTTC.

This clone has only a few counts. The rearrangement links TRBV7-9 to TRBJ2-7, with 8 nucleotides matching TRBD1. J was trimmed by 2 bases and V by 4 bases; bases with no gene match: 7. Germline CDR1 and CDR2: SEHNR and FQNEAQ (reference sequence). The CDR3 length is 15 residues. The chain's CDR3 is CASSSYDRGTYEQYF. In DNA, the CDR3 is TGTGCCAGCAGCTCCTACGACAGGGGAACCTACGAGCAGTACTTC.

The CDR3 region is CASSTTGTGYQPQHF. In nucleotides, the CDR3 is TGTGCCAGTAGTACAACCGGGACAGGATATCAGCCCCAGCATTTT. The chain couples TRBV19 to TRBJ1-5, with TRBD1 matching 8 bases. Germline trimming cut 4 bases from V and 5 bases from J; bases unmatched to any gene: 7. The CDR3 sequence is 15 residues long. Germline V lookup: CDR1 LNHDA, CDR2 SQIVND (reference sequence). The variable domain in full, completed from reference TRBV19 and TRBJ1-5, reads DGGITQSPKYLFRKEGQNVTLSCEQNLNHDAMYWYRQDPGQGLRLIYYSQIVNDFQKGDIAEGYSVSREKKESFPLTVTSAQKNPTAFYLCASSTTGTGYQPQHFGDGTRLSIL.

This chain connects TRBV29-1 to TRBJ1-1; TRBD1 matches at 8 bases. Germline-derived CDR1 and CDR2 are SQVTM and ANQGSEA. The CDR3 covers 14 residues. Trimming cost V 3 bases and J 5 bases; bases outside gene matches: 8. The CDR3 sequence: CSVEDLTGETEAFF. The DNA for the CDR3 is TGCAGCGTTGAGGACTTGACAGGGGAAACTGAAGCTTTCTTT.

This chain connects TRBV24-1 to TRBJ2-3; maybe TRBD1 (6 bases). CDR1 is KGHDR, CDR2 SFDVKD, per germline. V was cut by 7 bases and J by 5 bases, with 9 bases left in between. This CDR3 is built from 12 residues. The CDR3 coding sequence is TGTGCCACCAGATCACAGGGAGATACGCAGTATTTT. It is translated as CATRSQGDTQYF.

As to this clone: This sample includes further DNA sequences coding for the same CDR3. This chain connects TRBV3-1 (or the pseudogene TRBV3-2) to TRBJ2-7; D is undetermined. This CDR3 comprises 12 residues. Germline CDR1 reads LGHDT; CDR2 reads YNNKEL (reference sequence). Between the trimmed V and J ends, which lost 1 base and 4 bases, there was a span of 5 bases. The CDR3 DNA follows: TGTGCCAGCAGCCAAGGGCGTTACGAGCAGTACTTC. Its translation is CASSQGRYEQYF.